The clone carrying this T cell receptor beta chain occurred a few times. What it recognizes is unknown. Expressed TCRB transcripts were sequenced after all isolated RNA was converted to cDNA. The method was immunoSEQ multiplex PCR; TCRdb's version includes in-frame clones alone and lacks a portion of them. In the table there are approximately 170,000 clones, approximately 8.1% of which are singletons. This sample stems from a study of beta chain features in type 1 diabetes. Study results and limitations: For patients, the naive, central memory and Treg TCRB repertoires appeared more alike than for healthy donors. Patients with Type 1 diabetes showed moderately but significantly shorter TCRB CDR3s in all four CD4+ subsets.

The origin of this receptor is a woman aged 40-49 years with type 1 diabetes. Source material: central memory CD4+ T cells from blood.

The CDR3 DNA reads TGCAGCGTTGAACGCACAGCTTTTTTTAACGAGCAGTACTTC. Its protein product is CSVERTAFFNEQYF. The chain has TRBV29-1 and TRBJ2-7, with D hard to call. The CDR3 contains 14 residues. Trimming cost V 2 bases and J 5 bases, with 16 bases left between them. Per the germline V gene, CDR1 is SQVTM and CDR2 is ANQGSEA.